The 15 T cell receptor beta chains below all came from one sample that was sequenced in a study of T-cell reconstitution after alpha-beta-depleted transplantation in children. TCRbeta library preparation incorporated unique molecular identifiers. TCRdb recomputed calls from the PCR reads with MiXCR, one row per CDR3 protein. The repertoire includes 250,000 to 350,000 distinct CDR3 sequences, almost 10% of them detected once, and about 9.5% sits in the top ten. The source material was PBMCs from the stem cell graft donor, sampled from the stem cell graft. The source is a human donor who donated a stem cell graft to a child with SCID.

As regards this clonotype: This may come from a read error, since a much larger clone is one base off. J is TRBJ2-2 and V is TRBV7-3, with 7 bases identical to TRBD2. The CDR3 spans 16 residues. Per germline, CDR1 SGHTA and CDR2 FQGTGA. The CDR3 bases are TGTGCCAGCAGCTTAACGCCCGGGACTAACACCGTGGAGCTGTTTTTT. Amino acids: CASSLTPGTNTVELFF.

This chain connects TRBV5-1 to TRBJ2-4; TRBD1 matches 7 bases. Germline trimming cut 4 bases from V and 1 base from J; bases unmatched to any gene: 8. CDR1 is SGHRS and CDR2 is YFSETQ in the germline V gene. This CDR3 comprises 16 residues. The CDR3 is CASSLDRVGAKNIQYF. CDR3 DNA sequence: TGCGCCAGCAGCCTTGACAGGGTAGGGGCCAAAAACATTCAGTACTTC. The variable domain in full, with the rest retrieved from reference TRBV5-1 and TRBJ2-4, is KAGVTQTPRYLIKTRGQQVTLSCSPISGHRSVSWYQQTPGQGLQFLFEYFSETQRNKGNFPGRFSGRQFSNSRSEMNVSTLELGDSALYLCASSLDRVGAKNIQYFGAGTRLSVL.

In this sample, this clonotype turned up a few times. This chain links TRBV27 with TRBJ2-1; weak D call: TRBD2 (6 bases). The length of the CDR3 is 16 residues. The V gene's germline CDR1 is MNHEY and CDR2 SMNVEV (reference sequence). Trimming removed 8 bases from V and 0 bases from J, with 17 bases in between. DNA for the CDR3: TGTGCCAGCCTAAACCGGGGGAGCAGCTCCTACAATGAGCAGTTCTTC. Translated: CASLNRGSSSYNEQFF.

This clonotype was seen repeatedly, ten times or more. V is TRBV15 and J is TRBJ2-1, with 10 nucleotides matching TRBD1. The CDR3 length is 15 residues. Germline lookup yields CDR1 LNHNV and CDR2 YYDKDF (reference sequence). After removal of 3 bases from V and 6 bases from J, the junction contained 5 bases not matched to a gene. CDR3 DNA: TGTGCCACCAGCAGGGGACAGGGGCCAGGCAATGAGCAGTTCTTC. This gives the protein CATSRGQGPGNEQFF.

This clonotype has ten or more counts. The chain joins TRBV4-1 to TRBJ2-1; D unresolved. V gave up 5 bases and J gave up 7 bases, with 15 bases separating them. Germline values: CDR1 MGHRA, CDR2 YSYEKL. The CDR3 runs to 14 residues. Written as DNA, the CDR3 is TGCGCCAGCAGCGCACGTACGCTAGAGAATGAGCAGTTCTTC. Its protein product is CASSARTLENEQFF.

The chain couples TRBV7-9 to TRBJ2-1, with D maybe TRBD1 (6 bases). With 2 bases removed from V and 8 bases from J, the gap between germline ends came to 10 bases. This CDR3 has 13 residues. Looked up from germline, CDR1 is SEHNR and CDR2 is FQNEAQ (reference sequence). The CDR3 DNA reads as TGTGCCAGCAGCTTACAGGGGCGCGATGAGCAGTTCTTC. As protein: CASSLQGRDEQFF.

This clonotype has ten or more counts. The rearrangement uses TRBV5-6 and TRBJ2-3; possibly TRBD1 or TRBD2 for D (5 bases each). The germline gives CDR1 SGHDT, CDR2 YYEEEE. The CDR3 covers 15 residues. V shed 4 bases and J shed 2 bases, with 14 bases lying between them. The CDR3 loop reads CASSTIRDPTDTQYF. CDR3 nucleotide sequence: TGTGCCAGCAGCACCATCAGGGACCCCACAGATACGCAGTATTTT.

The rearrangement joins TRBV5-1 to TRBJ2-3; 8 bases map to TRBD2. The CDR3 covers 15 residues. The germline V gene encodes CDR1 SGHRS and CDR2 YFSETQ. V trimming: 4 bases; J trimming: 4 bases; junction bases outside the gene matches: 8. CDR3 DNA sequence: TGCGCCAGCAGCCCAACAGCGGGGGATTCAGATACGCAGTATTTT. Its translation: CASSPTAGDSDTQYF.

This clonotype was seen many times. The chain couples TRBV27 to TRBJ2-7; D call uncertain. V was clipped by 0 bases and J by 2 bases, with 11 bases between them. The V gene's germline CDR1 is MNHEY and CDR2 SMNVEV (reference sequence). The CDR3 has 15 amino acids. This CDR3 reads CASSLSQQTTYEQYF. The CDR3 nucleotides read TGTGCCAGCAGTTTATCCCAACAGACCACCTACGAGCAGTACTTC.

This chain uses TRBV6-1 with TRBJ2-1; the match to TRBD2 covers 11 bases. Looked up from germline, CDR1 is MNHNS and CDR2 is SASEGT. CDR3 length: 16 residues. V lost 6 bases, J lost 2 bases, and 6 bases stayed unmatched. As DNA, the CDR3 is TGTGCCAGCAGAGAAACTAGCGGGGGACCCTACAATGAGCAGTTCTTC. This gives the protein CASRETSGGPYNEQFF.

The J gene is TRBJ1-1, the V gene TRBV10-3, with TRBD1 matching 10 bases. CDR1 ENHRY and CDR2 SYGVKD come from the germline V gene. The CDR3 is 14 residues long. The ends lost 0 bases at V and 6 bases at J; junction bases unmatched: 1. The CDR3 here is CAISESGQGSEAFF. The CDR3 bases are TGTGCCATCAGTGAGTCGGGACAGGGGTCTGAAGCTTTCTTT.

V is TRBV19 and J is TRBJ2-1, with D possibly being TRBD2 (6 bases). Germline CDR1 is LNHDA and CDR2 is SQIVND (reference sequence). The CDR3 consists of 17 residues. Trimming shortened V by 4 bases and J by 0 bases, and 16 bases separated the two germline ends. CDR3 nucleotides: TGTGCCAGTAGTACCCATTATAGCGGCCGCTCCTACAATGAGCAGTTCTTC. This encodes CASSTHYSGRSYNEQFF.

This clonotype was counted only a few times. The chain joins TRBV10-3 to TRBJ2-7; maybe TRBD2 (5 bases). In germline, CDR1 is ENHRY, CDR2 SYGVKD. Trimming pared 6 bases from V and 3 bases from J, leaving 12 bases between. The CDR3 length is 13 residues. CDR3 sequence: CAISVELVYEQYF. CDR3 DNA sequence: TGTGCCATCAGCGTCGAACTAGTCTACGAGCAGTACTTC.

This chain connects TRBV20-1 to TRBJ2-3, with a tentative D call TRBD1 (5 bases). This CDR3 is built from 14 residues. V was pared by 4 bases and J by 6 bases, with 17 bases between. The germline gives CDR1 DFQATT, CDR2 SNEGSKA (reference sequence). The CDR3, as DNA: TGCAGTGCTAAGTGGGGCTTGGCATACGATACGCAGTATTTT. It yields the protein CSAKWGLAYDTQYF.

This chain joins TRBV29-1 and TRBJ2-6; no definite D call. Germline V CDR1 and CDR2: SQVTM, ANQGSEA. This CDR3 has 16 residues. Trimming left V 4 bases short and J 0 bases short, with 13 bases between. CDR3 residues: CSVVTHSRSGANVLTF. The CDR3 nucleotides read TGCAGCGTTGTAACCCATTCCCGCTCTGGGGCCAACGTCCTGACTTTC.